These 24 T cell receptor beta chains were sequenced from one sample in a study of T cell responses to AZD1222 COVID-19 vaccine. The assay was immunoSEQ multiplex PCR, and TCRdb's table has in-frame clones only and misses some. The sample holds under 130,000 clones, around 94% seen once. The sequencing here drew on peripheral blood, taken on day 0 of AZD1222 vaccination. These receptor sequences come from an adult in good health.

The rearrangement links TRBV6-5 to TRBJ1-3; D is unclear. CDR3 length equals 12 residues. The germline V gene has CDR1 MNHEY and CDR2 SVGAGI. Trimming shortened V by 10 bases and J by 1 base, and 8 bases separated the two germline ends. CDR3 nucleotide sequence: TGTGCCACCACACCTTCTGGAAACACCATATATTTT. Translating gives CATTPSGNTIYF.

The chain couples TRBV5-1 to TRBJ1-1, with 7 bases fitting TRBD1. Germline lookup yields CDR1 SGHRS and CDR2 YFSETQ. With 4 bases clipped from V and 4 bases from J, the junction kept 13 bases outside the gene matches. The CDR3 has 16 amino acids. For the CDR3, the DNA is TGCGCCAGCAGCCCGACGACAGGGACCTTTAGCACTGAAGCTTTCTTT. This encodes CASSPTTGTFSTEAFF.

The gene calls are TRBV29-1 and TRBJ1-3; 7 bases match TRBD1. From germline, CDR1 is SQVTM and CDR2 ANQGSEA. This CDR3 spans 15 amino acids. J gave up 2 bases and V 4 bases, and 8 bases lay outside the gene matches. The DNA of the CDR3 is TGCAGCGTTGTGCCGACAGGGACGCCTGGAAACACCATATATTTT. As protein: CSVVPTGTPGNTIYF.

Only one count was recorded for this clone. The chain combines TRBV19 with TRBJ1-4; 11 bases line up with TRBD1. Trimming removed 6 bases from V and 7 bases from J; junction bases left unmatched: 10. Germline V gene data show CDR1 as LNHDA and CDR2 as SQIVND (reference sequence). The CDR3 covers 16 residues. The CDR3 nucleotides are TGTGCCAGTAGCGGACAGGGGGCGCTTATATTTGAAAAACTGTTTTTT. Translated: CASSGQGALIFEKLFF.

The chain links TRBV12-3 or TRBV12-4 to TRBJ1-1; D gene uncertain. This CDR3 is 13 amino acids long. V lost 3 bases and J lost 11, with 16 bases in between. The CDR3 nucleotides read TGTGCCAGCAGTTTCTCTCCAGACCAGTCTGCTTTCTTT. Translated: CASSFSPDQSAFF.

The chain uses TRBV5-1 and TRBJ1-3, with D unclear. V lost 0 bases to trimming and J lost 4 bases, with 17 bases between them. Germline CDR1 SGHRS, CDR2 YFSETQ. This CDR3 spans 17 amino acids. Here the CDR3 reads CASSLVSSAASGNTIYF. The CDR3 DNA reads as TGCGCCAGCAGCTTGGTCTCGTCCGCAGCCTCAGGAAACACCATATATTTT.

In its sample, this clone is medium-sized. The rearrangement joins TRBV6-2 or TRBV6-3 to TRBJ2-2; D ambiguous. From germline, CDR1 is MNHEY and CDR2 SVGEGT. There are 14 residues in the CDR3. V shed 0 bases and J shed 5 bases, with 7 bases lying between them. For the CDR3, the DNA is TGTGCCAGCAGTTACTCATTAGAGACCGGGGAGCTGTTTTTT. Translation: CASSYSLETGELFF.

Written as DNA, the CDR3 is TGTGCCAGCAGCTCCATCGGTGGGGCCTACCCCACCGGGGAGCTGTTTTTT. This codes for CASSSIGGAYPTGELFF. The chain carries TRBV5-5 and TRBJ2-2, with D perhaps matching TRBD1 (5 bases). CDR1 is SGHKS, CDR2 YYEKEE, per germline (reference sequence). V lost 3 bases, J lost 4 bases, and 19 bases lay in between. This CDR3 is built from 17 residues.

The rearrangement links TRBV7-9 to TRBJ1-5, with D unclear. The CDR3 covers 14 residues. CDR1 is SEHNR and CDR2 is FQNEAQ in the germline V gene (reference sequence). Trimming took 0 bases from V and 4 from J, leaving 7 bases between them. CDR3 DNA: TGTGCCAGCAGCTTAGCCGCAAAAAATCAGCCCCAGCATTTT. Its protein is CASSLAAKNQPQHF.

The chain has TRBV3-1 (or the pseudogene TRBV3-2) and TRBJ2-5; D is undetermined. The germline V and J ends were trimmed by 0 bases and 1 base, with 12 bases remaining between them. The CDR3 runs to 16 residues. The germline CDR1 and CDR2 sequences are LGHDT and YNNKEL (reference sequence). CDR3 residues: CASSQEPLQIQETQYF. The CDR3 DNA follows: TGTGCCAGCAGCCAAGAGCCTTTACAGATCCAAGAGACCCAGTACTTC.

The chain carries TRBV6-2 or TRBV6-3 and TRBJ1-1; D call uncertain. The germline V gene has CDR1 MNHEY and CDR2 SVGEGT. This CDR3 contains 16 residues. The ends were cut back, 5 bases at V and 1 base at J, with 17 bases in the middle. The CDR3 nucleotides are TGTGCCAGCAGTCCCCCTGGATCCGAATGGAACACTGAAGCTTTCTTT. Translation: CASSPPGSEWNTEAFF.

This chain joins TRBV29-1 and TRBJ1-1, with a possible D match to TRBD1 (6 bases). Trimming pared 6 bases from V and 0 bases from J, leaving 11 bases between. The CDR3 sequence is 13 residues long. In germline, CDR1 is SQVTM, CDR2 ANQGSEA. The CDR3 protein is CSVAGVLNTEAFF. The CDR3 DNA is TGCAGCGTCGCAGGGGTACTGAACACTGAAGCTTTCTTT.

The V and J genes are TRBV2 and TRBJ2-7, with D possibly being TRBD2 (6 bases). The V end lost 7 bases, the J end lost 4 bases, and 17 bases lay between the germline ends. The CDR3 runs to 14 residues. Per germline, CDR1 SNHLY and CDR2 FYNNEI. The CDR3 coding sequence is TGTGCCAGCACTCACGGGACTTATTGGTACGAGCAGTACTTC. Translating gives CASTHGTYWYEQYF.

This chain joins TRBV18 and TRBJ1-2; the D is unclear. Germline V gives CDR1 KGHSH, CDR2 LQKENI. This CDR3 comprises 16 residues. Between the trimmed V and J ends, which lost 3 bases and 2 bases, there was a span of 16 bases. CDR3 sequence reads: CASSPFGPSPNYGYTF. The CDR3 DNA sequence: TGTGCCAGCTCACCCTTCGGACCGTCCCCGAACTATGGCTACACCTTC.

The chain carries TRBV7-3 and TRBJ2-1, with 7 bases lining up with TRBD1. The CDR3 length is 16 residues. Trimming took 1 base from V and 7 from J; bases not matched to a gene: 10. The germline V gene encodes CDR1 SGHTA and CDR2 FQGTGA. The CDR3, as DNA: TGTGCCAGCAGCTTAAAGGGGGCCAGGGGCGTGAATGAGCAGTTCTTC. Translation: CASSLKGARGVNEQFF.

The chain has TRBV20-1 and TRBJ2-1; no clear D. Germline V gene sequence: CDR1 DFQATT, CDR2 SNEGSKA (reference sequence). This CDR3 is built from 15 residues. Trimming took off 3 bases at V and 7 bases at J, with 19 bases between the two ends. The CDR3 DNA follows: TGCAGTGCTAGTAGGTTTGGAGCTCTAAAGAATGAGCAGTTCTTC. This codes for CSASRFGALKNEQFF.

The chain carries TRBV5-8 and TRBJ2-1; D may correspond to TRBD1 or TRBD2 (5 bases each). This CDR3 has 15 amino acids. The V gene's germline CDR1 is SGHTS and CDR2 YDEGEE. Deletions cut 6 bases from V and 2 bases from J, with 15 bases between. CDR3 bases: TGTGCCAGCAACACTTTACTGGGACCCTACAATGAGCAGTTCTTC. Protein sequence: CASNTLLGPYNEQFF.

This chain uses TRBV29-1 with TRBJ1-4; D is unclear. Trimming left V 4 bases short and J 8 bases short, with 17 bases between. The CDR3 is 14 amino acids. Germline lookup yields CDR1 SQVTM and CDR2 ANQGSEA. CDR3 sequence (DNA): TGCAGCGTTGTGTGGAGTTTCGAATCAGAAAAACTGTTTTTT. The encoded protein is CSVVWSFESEKLFF.

The gene calls are TRBV7-3 and TRBJ1-1; perhaps TRBD1 as D (6 bases). This CDR3 comprises 14 residues. Per germline, CDR1 SGHTA and CDR2 FQGTGA. V gave up 5 bases and J gave up 4 bases, with 14 bases separating them. CDR3 DNA sequence: TGTGCCAGCAGCCGGGGGGGGCGCGGCACTGAAGCTTTCTTT. Its protein is CASSRGGRGTEAFF.

V gene TRBV14 combines with J gene TRBJ1-5; no reliable D call. Germline loops: CDR1 SGHDN, CDR2 FVKESK. The CDR3 totals 11 residues. The V and J ends lost 4 bases and 6 bases respectively, with 4 bases between them. CDR3 protein: CASSLPQPQHF. CDR3 in DNA: TGTGCCAGCAGCCTCCCTCAGCCCCAGCATTTT.

CDR3 in DNA: TGTGCCAGCCGGAGCTGGGACGCCTATGGCTACACCTTC. Translating it yields CASRSWDAYGYTF. This chain links TRBV12-3 or TRBV12-4 with TRBJ1-2, with a possible D match to TRBD1 (5 bases). Trimming removed 8 bases at V and 4 bases at J, with 14 bases between. CDR3 length: 13 residues.

The chain combines TRBV29-1 with TRBJ1-2; no clear D. The V and J ends lost 4 bases and 12 bases respectively, with 9 bases between them. CDR1 and CDR2 from the germline V gene are SQVTM and ANQGSEA. The CDR3 sequence is 9 residues long. The CDR3 loop is CSVGQSNTF. The CDR3 coding sequence is TGCAGCGTTGGGCAGTCCAACACCTTC.

The chain is built from TRBV12-3 or TRBV12-4 and TRBJ2-7; no definite D call. The ends were cut back, 3 bases at V and 3 bases at J, with 6 bases in the middle. The CDR3 is made up of 12 amino acids. The CDR3 DNA reads TGTGCCAGCAGTTTTAGGGACTACGAGCAGTACTTC. Its protein is CASSFRDYEQYF.

The rearrangement joins TRBV2 to TRBJ2-1; TRBD2 agrees at 9 bases. This CDR3 has 15 amino acids. The germline V gene has CDR1 SNHLY and CDR2 FYNNEI. With 1 base clipped from V and 6 bases from J, the junction kept 4 bases outside the gene matches. The CDR3 nucleotides are TGTGCCAGCAGTGAAGAAGGCGGGAGGGCCAATGAGCAGTTCTTC. Its protein is CASSEEGGRANEQFF. Combining the CDR3 with reference TRBV2 and TRBJ2-1 gives the whole variable domain EPEVTQTPSHQVTQMGQEVILRCVPISNHLYFYWYRQILGQKVEFLVSFYNNEISEKSEIFDDQFSVERPDGSNFTLKIRSTKLEDSAMYFCASSEEGGRANEQFFGPGTRLTVL.